These T cell receptor beta chains were read from a single sample in a study of shared clonotypes between healthy human individuals. Some clones are missing from TCRdb's copy, which holds only in-frame ones; the method was immunoSEQ multiplex PCR. This sample has roughly 590,000 clones; about 95% occur once, and the top ten carry 0.1% to 0.11%. Material: naive CD8+ T cells sorted from blood. Receptors originate from a woman under 40 in good health. CDR3s include the opening cysteine and the closing phenylalanine or tryptophan. Fields, in order: D gene, clone size, V gene, J gene, CDR3 protein, CDR3 DNA. The D gene is left open where the match is weak. Only some rows state a clone size, as once, few, many or a class for expanded clones.

d_call: NA; clone_size: NA; v_call: TRBV7-9; j_call: TRBJ2-7; cdr3_aa: CASSLSTRDYEQYF; cdr3_nt: TGTGCCAGCAGCTTAAGCACCCGGGACTACGAGCAGTACTTC
d_call: NA; clone_size: NA; v_call: TRBV11-2; j_call: TRBJ1-3; cdr3_aa: CASSLDRAGNTIYF; cdr3_nt: TGTGCCAGCAGCTTAGATCGAGCGGGAAACACCATATATTTT
d_call: NA; clone_size: NA; v_call: TRBV5-1; j_call: TRBJ2-7; cdr3_aa: CASSLGGHEQYF; cdr3_nt: TGCGCCAGCAGCTTGGGGGGCCACGAGCAGTACTTC
d_call: TRBD2; clone_size: NA; v_call: TRBV19; j_call: TRBJ2-7; cdr3_aa: CASSIYLAGPYEQYF; cdr3_nt: TGTGCCAGTAGTATCTACCTAGCGGGACCGTACGAGCAGTACTTC
d_call: NA; clone_size: once; v_call: TRBV7-9; j_call: TRBJ2-7; cdr3_aa: CASSSNISRHRYEQYF; cdr3_nt: TGTGCCAGCAGTTCCAACATCAGTCGGCATCGCTACGAGCAGTACTTC
d_call: TRBD2; clone_size: NA; v_call: TRBV9; j_call: TRBJ2-3; cdr3_aa: CASSSVGGRGTDTQYF; cdr3_nt: TGTGCCAGCAGCTCCGTGGGGGGGAGAGGAACAGATACGCAGTATTTT
d_call: TRBD2; clone_size: NA; v_call: TRBV9; j_call: TRBJ2-5; cdr3_aa: CASAPTGTPGGTQYF; cdr3_nt: TGTGCCAGCGCTCCCACCGGGACGCCGGGGGGGACCCAGTACTTC
d_call: TRBD1; clone_size: NA; v_call: TRBV14; j_call: TRBJ2-1; cdr3_aa: CASSHGTGESSYNEQFF; cdr3_nt: TGTGCCAGCAGCCATGGGACAGGGGAAAGCTCCTACAATGAGCAGTTCTTC
d_call: NA; clone_size: NA; v_call: TRBV13; j_call: TRBJ1-5; cdr3_aa: CASSFGQTAQPQHF; cdr3_nt: TGTGCCAGCAGCTTTGGACAGACGGCTCAGCCCCAGCATTTT
d_call: TRBD1; clone_size: NA; v_call: TRBV4-1; j_call: TRBJ1-5; cdr3_aa: CASSHGQGNQPQHF; cdr3_nt: TGCGCCAGCAGCCACGGACAGGGGAATCAGCCCCAGCATTTT
d_call: TRBD1; clone_size: NA; v_call: TRBV10-3; j_call: TRBJ1-1; cdr3_aa: CAISDPGTGGANTEAFF; cdr3_nt: TGTGCCATCAGTGATCCCGGGACAGGGGGGGCGAACACTGAAGCTTTCTTT
d_call: TRBD1; clone_size: NA; v_call: TRBV27; j_call: TRBJ1-5; cdr3_aa: CASSNGTGGPQPQHF; cdr3_nt: TGTGCCAGCAGTAACGGGACAGGGGGGCCTCAGCCCCAGCATTTT
d_call: NA; clone_size: NA; v_call: TRBV11-2; j_call: TRBJ2-5; cdr3_aa: CASRKTGPRQETQYF; cdr3_nt: TGTGCCAGCAGAAAAACGGGACCGAGACAAGAGACCCAGTACTTC
d_call: NA; clone_size: NA; v_call: TRBV6-5; j_call: TRBJ2-7; cdr3_aa: CASSSESSSYEQYF; cdr3_nt: TGTGCCAGCAGCTCGGAGAGCAGCTCCTACGAGCAGTACTTC
d_call: TRBD1; clone_size: once; v_call: TRBV11-2; j_call: TRBJ2-7; cdr3_aa: CASSPWTGIAYEQYF; cdr3_nt: TGTGCCAGCAGTCCGTGGACAGGGATTGCCTACGAGCAGTACTTC
d_call: TRBD2; clone_size: NA; v_call: TRBV6-5; j_call: TRBJ2-3; cdr3_aa: CASSRTSLDTQYF; cdr3_nt: TGTGCCAGCAGTCGGACTAGTCTAGATACGCAGTATTTT
d_call: TRBD1; clone_size: NA; v_call: TRBV5-1; j_call: TRBJ1-1; cdr3_aa: CASSSTGGPAFF; cdr3_nt: TGCGCCAGCAGCTCGACAGGGGGCCCGGCTTTCTTT
d_call: NA; clone_size: once; v_call: TRBV30; j_call: TRBJ2-1; cdr3_aa: CAWSGLSSYNEQFF; cdr3_nt: TGTGCCTGGAGTGGGTTAAGCTCCTACAATGAGCAGTTCTTC
d_call: TRBD1; clone_size: NA; v_call: TRBV7-9; j_call: TRBJ1-1; cdr3_aa: CASSRGQGGTEAFF; cdr3_nt: TGTGCCAGCAGCCGGGGACAGGGGGGCACTGAAGCTTTCTTT
d_call: NA; clone_size: NA; v_call: TRBV14; j_call: TRBJ2-3; cdr3_aa: CASSQGRGPPTDTQYF; cdr3_nt: TGTGCCAGCAGCCAAGGGAGGGGGCCCCCCACAGATACGCAGTATTTT
d_call: NA; clone_size: NA; v_call: TRBV28; j_call: TRBJ1-2; cdr3_aa: CASSHQGMFVYGYTF; cdr3_nt: TGTGCCAGCAGTCACCAGGGAATGTTTGTCTATGGCTACACCTTC
d_call: NA; clone_size: once; v_call: TRBV11-2; j_call: TRBJ1-5; cdr3_aa: CASSLDGQLVRANQPQHF; cdr3_nt: TGTGCCAGCAGCTTAGACGGACAGCTTGTTCGGGCCAATCAGCCCCAGCATTTT
d_call: TRBD2; clone_size: NA; v_call: TRBV28; j_call: TRBJ2-7; cdr3_aa: CASSLRGSGRGQYF; cdr3_nt: TGTGCCAGCAGTTTAAGGGGTAGCGGGAGGGGGCAGTACTTC
d_call: TRBD2; clone_size: NA; v_call: TRBV6-7; j_call: TRBJ2-1; cdr3_aa: CASSALAGVGNEQFF; cdr3_nt: TGTGCCAGCAGTGCACTAGCGGGAGTGGGCAATGAGCAGTTCTTC
d_call: NA; clone_size: NA; v_call: TRBV11-2; j_call: TRBJ1-1; cdr3_aa: CASSPRRTELNTEAFF; cdr3_nt: TGTGCCAGCAGCCCACGTCGGACAGAGTTGAACACTGAAGCTTTCTTT
d_call: NA; clone_size: NA; v_call: TRBV27; j_call: TRBJ2-7; cdr3_aa: CASGTGVYEQYF; cdr3_nt: TGTGCCAGCGGCACAGGAGTCTACGAGCAGTACTTC
d_call: TRBD1; clone_size: NA; v_call: TRBV27; j_call: TRBJ1-5; cdr3_aa: CASSIGQGRNQPQHF; cdr3_nt: TGTGCCAGCAGTATAGGACAGGGTCGGAATCAGCCCCAGCATTTT
d_call: NA; clone_size: NA; v_call: TRBV2; j_call: TRBJ1-3; cdr3_aa: CAIHSGSAGNTIYF; cdr3_nt: TGTGCCATCCATTCAGGGTCCGCTGGAAACACCATATATTTT
d_call: TRBD2; clone_size: NA; v_call: TRBV2; j_call: TRBJ2-4; cdr3_aa: CASRVTSDYIQYF; cdr3_nt: TGTGCCAGCAGAGTGACTAGCGACTACATTCAGTACTTC
d_call: NA; clone_size: once; v_call: TRBV27; j_call: TRBJ2-7; cdr3_aa: CASSLEEDHEQYF; cdr3_nt: TGTGCCAGCAGTTTAGAAGAGGACCACGAGCAGTACTTC
d_call: NA; clone_size: NA; v_call: TRBV11-2; j_call: TRBJ1-1; cdr3_aa: CASSLVWGNTEAFF; cdr3_nt: TGTGCCAGCAGCTTAGTTTGGGGGAACACTGAAGCTTTCTTT